The clone carrying this TCR beta chain was observed once. Germline CDR1 reads SGHTA; CDR2 reads FQGNSA. The CDR3 spans 10 residues. Trimming stripped 3 bases from V and 10 bases from J, with 5 bases between. These data come from a study of T cell responses to AZD1222 COVID-19 vaccine. TCRdb's table, derived via immunoSEQ multiplex PCR, lists solely in-frame clones and lacks some. The sample includes some 100,000 clones, 85% to 90% seen only once; the top ten take roughly 17%. The genes are TRBV7-2 and TRBJ2-3; D is unclear. The TCR sequence derives from an adult in good health. The sample here was peripheral blood, taken on day 0 of AZD1222 vaccination. In DNA, the CDR3 is TGTGCCAGCAGCTTTAAGGCGCAGTATTTT. Encoded protein: CASSFKAQYF. The full variable domain, its missing parts supplied by reference TRBV7-2 and TRBJ2-3, is GAGVSQSPSNKVTEKGKDVELRCDPISGHTALYWYRQSLGQGLEFLIYFQGNSAPDKSGLPSDRFSAERTGGSVSTLTIQRTQQEDSAVYLCASSFKAQYFGPGTRLTVL.